The present T cell receptor beta chain was sequenced within a study of a mutant IDH1 vaccine in newly diagnosed glioma. At the level of the study: Patients got radiotherapy, temozolomide, or both beforehand, and most got both.

General observations from the study: Immune responses arising from the vaccine appeared in about 93% of patients. Changes in the top peripheral T cell clonotypes seemingly had no bearing on pseudoprogression.

Produced via immunoSEQ multiplex PCR; TCRdb's table is partial and in-frame only. Here the sample spans 50,000 to 75,000 clones, approximately 92% being singletons. Germline trimming cut 4 bases from V and 7 bases from J; bases unmatched to any gene: 9. This CDR3 contains 15 residues. Germline V lookup: CDR1 SGHTS, CDR2 YDEGEE. The time point here: baseline, week 1 (first vaccination visit). As to treatment: pre-vaccination baseline after standard-of-care therapy. The astrocytomas were IDH1-mutant, ATRX-negative, and WHO grade 3 or 4. A word on this clone: Antigen specificity is unknown.

This chain uses TRBV5-8 with TRBJ1-5, with TRBD1 identical over 9 bases. The sequencing used PBMCs, collected from a glioma patient treated with radiotherapy, temozolomide or both. This receptor was obtained from a man aged 45-65 years with glioma. CDR3 amino acids: CASSRGQGPGQPQHF. CDR3 in DNA: TGTGCCAGCAGCCGCGGACAGGGGCCAGGACAGCCCCAGCATTTT.